This T cell receptor (beta chain) was obtained from a study of cytomegalovirus exposure and HLA in healthy donors. Notes on the study in general: Overall, about 160 TCR beta chains were annotated as cytomegalovirus-associated. Many donors shared some public TCRs, even though most TCR sequences were rare. According to a later analysis, TCR clusters from the first cohort tended to co-occur in the roughly 120 validation repertoires.

The protocol was immunoSEQ multiplex PCR, while the TCRdb copy is restricted to in-frame clones and leaves out a portion. The data contain around 60,000 clones, roughly 95% of them singletons. With respect to this clone: What it binds is unknown.

V shed 5 bases and J 7 bases; nucleotides not matched to a gene: 11. Germline V gene data show CDR1 as LNHNV and CDR2 as YYDKDF (reference sequence). CDR3 length: 15 amino acids. The sequencing sample was made of PBMCs. This chain joins TRBV15 and TRBJ2-7; TRBD2 aligns across 10 bases. The sequence came from a woman between 18 and 29 years old in good health and CMV-seronegative. CDR3 DNA: TGTGCCACCAGCTCTGGACTAGCGGAGGCTCGGGAGCAGTACTTC. This sequence encodes CATSSGLAEAREQYF.